This section outlines one TCR beta chain sequence together with its context. Generated by immunoSEQ multiplex PCR, the TCRdb table keeps only in-frame clones and is missing some. This sample has 20,000 to 25,000 clones, with about four fifths found just once. CDR3 size: 14 residues. From germline, CDR1 is LNHDA and CDR2 SQIVND (reference sequence). Unmatched junction bases numbered 3, after V lost 3 bases and J lost 8 bases. The data originate from a study of blood T cell repertoires in COVID-19. Study-wide background: The analysed material was cDNA or gDNA that came from T cells, B-cell-depleted T cells, or PBMCs.

What was sequenced was peripheral blood. The TCR was taken from a man aged 35-49 years with acute or convalescent COVID-19. This chain links TRBV19 with TRBJ2-1; 11 nucleotides line up with TRBD2. The CDR3 loop is CASSMVAGGHEQFF. The CDR3 bases are TGTGCCAGTAGTATGGTAGCGGGAGGGCATGAGCAGTTCTTC.